These 9 T cell receptor beta chains originate from one sample sequenced in a study of blood T cell repertoires in COVID-19. Using immunoSEQ multiplex PCR, the repertoire was profiled, and TCRdb retains in-frame clones only, with some absent. The profile shows around 200,000 clones, about 88% of them singletons. The specimen was peripheral blood. These receptors were obtained from a man aged 40-55 years with active or convalescent COVID-19.

This clone came up a few times. The chain carries TRBV19 and TRBJ1-5, with 7 bases identical to TRBD1. This CDR3 is built from 14 residues. With V trimmed by 7 bases and J by 7 bases, 10 bases remained unmatched. CDR1 and CDR2 (germline): LNHDA, SQIVND (reference sequence). The CDR3 DNA follows: TGTGCCAGTACCGGGACAGTTGTTGACCAGCCCCAGCATTTT. As protein: CASTGTVVDQPQHF.

The chain uses TRBV5-1 and TRBJ1-6, with 7 nucleotides matching TRBD1. The CDR3 totals 15 residues. CDR1 is SGHRS, CDR2 YFSETQ, per germline. With V trimmed by 1 base and J by 7 bases, 5 bases remained unmatched. The DNA of the CDR3 is TGCGCCAGCAGCTTGCTCGGGACAGACAATTCACCCCTCCACTTT. Protein sequence: CASSLLGTDNSPLHF.

This clone was found a few times. V usage is TRBV12-5 and J usage is TRBJ1-1; no reliable D call. The germline gives CDR1 LGHNT, CDR2 FRNRAP. The CDR3 loop spans 11 amino acids. Trimming took 2 bases from V and 7 from J, leaving 5 bases between them. The CDR3 loop reads CASGLFREAFF. CDR3 DNA sequence: TGTGCTAGTGGTTTGTTCCGTGAAGCTTTCTTT.

The chain links TRBV15 to TRBJ2-1; D not certain. Looked up from germline, CDR1 is LNHNV and CDR2 is YYDKDF (reference sequence). The CDR3 consists of 17 residues. V gave up 0 bases and J gave up 8 bases, with 20 bases separating them. The CDR3 DNA follows: TGTGCCACCAGCAGAGATCGTTTGAGGTCCCAACCGGATGAGCAGTTCTTC. Its translation is CATSRDRLRSQPDEQFF.

J is TRBJ2-5 and V is TRBV19, with a weak D call TRBD1 (5 bases). This CDR3 region has 13 residues. Germline values: CDR1 LNHDA, CDR2 SQIVND (reference sequence). V was clipped by 3 bases and J by 5 bases, with 10 bases between them. Here the CDR3 reads CASSMQGSETQYF. The CDR3 DNA sequence: TGTGCCAGTAGTATGCAGGGTAGCGAGACCCAGTACTTC.

V and J are TRBV3-1 (or the pseudogene TRBV3-2) and TRBJ1-2; 7 positions agree with TRBD1. With 5 bases clipped from V and 7 bases from J, the junction kept 7 bases outside the gene matches. Germline CDR1 is LGHDT and CDR2 is YNNKEL (reference sequence). The CDR3 has 13 residues. CDR3 bases: TGTGCCAGCAGCAAACGGGACAGCGCTGGCTACACCTTC. As protein: CASSKRDSAGYTF.

The rearrangement joins TRBV27 to TRBJ1-4, with TRBD1 matching over 9 bases. The CDR3 runs 15 residues. Germline CDR1 reads MNHEY; CDR2 reads SMNVEV (reference sequence). Unmatched junction bases numbered 9, after V lost 5 bases and J lost 8 bases. CDR3 in DNA: TGTGCCAGCAGTCGAGGGACAGGGATGGGGGAAAAACTGTTTTTT. Its translation: CASSRGTGMGEKLFF.

V gene TRBV7-2 combines with J gene TRBJ1-1, with 9 bases identical to TRBD1. This CDR3 spans 16 amino acids. The V segment lost 4 bases and the J segment 5 bases; nucleotides outside the gene matches: 11. Germline-derived CDR1 and CDR2 are SGHTA and FQGNSA. CDR3 sequence reads: CASSSNRGRTGTEAFF. CDR3 coding DNA: TGTGCCAGCAGCTCAAACAGGGGGCGGACGGGGACTGAAGCTTTCTTT.

The CDR3 loop is CASSRLAVEQFF. The CDR3 coding sequence is TGTGCCAGCAGTAGGTTAGCTGTCGAGCAGTTCTTC. V is TRBV2 and J is TRBJ2-1; no firm D call. The CDR3 spans 12 residues. The germline gives CDR1 SNHLY, CDR2 FYNNEI. V was clipped by 5 bases and J by 10 bases, with 12 bases between them.